These 2 T cell receptor beta chains originate from one sample sequenced in a study of blood T cells in healthy people across ages. Combining a sample-barcoded 5' primer with a J-beta primer mix, a second PCR ran for about 7 to 12 cycles. Each CDR3 protein is one row after TCRdb ran MiXCR on the 5' RACE reads. The sample yields over 950,000 distinct CDR3 sequences, about 51% seen once. The sample consisted of blood. The receptors stem from a woman in her fifties or sixties in good health.

J is TRBJ2-3 and V is TRBV5-1; TRBD2 aligns across 9 bases. Losses at the gene ends were 4 bases for V and 2 bases for J; bases not matched to a gene: 8. The CDR3 sequence is 16 residues long. In germline, CDR1 is SGHRS, CDR2 YFSETQ. CDR3 loop: CASSTRTSANTDTQYF. The CDR3 DNA sequence: TGCGCCAGCAGCACCCGGACTAGCGCGAACACAGATACGCAGTATTTT.

The chain is built from TRBV4-3 and TRBJ2-7; TRBD1 matches 10 bases. This CDR3 region has 16 residues. Per the germline V gene, CDR1 is LGHNA and CDR2 is YSLEER. Trimming removed 2 bases from V and 2 bases from J; junction bases left unmatched: 6. CDR3 bases: TGCGCCAGCAGCCAACGGGAGGGACAGGGGACCTACGAGCAGTACTTC. It translates to CASSQREGQGTYEQYF.